Listed here is a single T cell receptor beta chain. Its target is not known. Germline CDR1 reads SEHNR; CDR2 reads FQNEAQ (reference sequence). CDR3 length: 13 amino acids. Trimming shortened V by 1 base and J by 8 bases, and 11 bases separated the two germline ends. This specimen belongs to a study of Ad26.COV2.S vaccination and SARS-CoV-2 variants. Study context: Trial arm assignment for the donor was COV1001 Ad26.COV2.S. Whole-study results and caveats: Placebo recipients had lower spike-specific TCR breadth than vaccine recipients.

Generated by immunoSEQ multiplex PCR, the TCRdb table keeps only in-frame clones and is missing some. The repertoire holds fewer than 800,000 clones, with 89% as singletons. Specified treatment: around 19 received Ad26.COV2.S at low or high dose, single or two shots; roughly 5 received placebo; per-sample allocation not given. Each sample was drawn 63 days after the first injection (of vaccine or placebo). V gene TRBV7-9 combines with J gene TRBJ1-2; a possible D gene is TRBD1 (6 bases). This receptor was taken from a person between 18 and 65 years old who received the Ad26.COV2.S COVID-19 vaccine or a placebo. The starting material was peripheral blood, obtained in a trial of Ad26.COV2.S vaccine versus placebo. The CDR3 DNA reads as TGTGCCAGCAGCTTAGGGTCAGGGGTCGGCTACACCTTC. Translation gives CASSLGSGVGYTF.